This entry lists 26 T cell receptor beta chains sequenced from one sample in a study of beta chain features in type 1 diabetes. The investigators reverse transcribed all of the isolated RNA, so they sequenced expressed TCRB transcripts. Assay: immunoSEQ multiplex PCR; the TCRdb copy retains only in-frame clones and omits some. There are 130,000 to 150,000 clones in the sample; around 8.7% occur only once, and 0.68% lies in the top ten. The specimen sequenced was central memory CD4+ T cells from blood. These receptors were obtained from a man younger than 35 in good health.

At least ten counts were recorded for this clone. This chain links TRBV10-3 with TRBJ2-7, with TRBD1 identical over 7 bases. CDR3 size: 14 residues. Germline CDR1 is ENHRY and CDR2 is SYGVKD. Germline trimming cut 3 bases from V and 2 bases from J; bases unmatched to any gene: 4. CDR3 in amino acids: CAISEWQGAYEQYF. CDR3 coding DNA: TGTGCCATCAGTGAATGGCAGGGGGCCTACGAGCAGTACTTC.

This clone turned up a few times. The V and J genes are TRBV6-4 and TRBJ2-1, with no clear D. The CDR3 is 11 amino acids. Trimming shortened V by 3 bases and J by 13 bases, and 10 bases separated the two germline ends. The V gene's germline CDR1 is MRHNA and CDR2 SNTAGT. CDR3 sequence reads: CASSENEVQFF. The CDR3 DNA reads as TGTGCCAGCAGTGAAAATGAGGTTCAGTTCTTC.

This clone was detected a few times. The J gene is TRBJ2-7, the V gene TRBV6-1; unclear D gene. The CDR3 extends over 14 amino acids. Trimming stripped 2 bases from V and 2 bases from J, with 10 bases between. Looked up from germline, CDR1 is MNHNS and CDR2 is SASEGT. CDR3 in amino acids: CASSEQQLTYEQYF. The CDR3 DNA follows: TGTGCCAGCAGTGAACAACAGTTAACCTACGAGCAGTACTTC.

This clone was picked up a small number of times. The genes are TRBV5-8 and TRBJ2-1; D is possibly TRBD1 (6 bases). This CDR3 region has 15 residues. The germline V and J ends were trimmed by 0 bases and 4 bases, with 11 bases remaining between them. From germline, CDR1 is SGHTS and CDR2 YDEGEE. DNA for the CDR3: TGTGCCAGCAGCTTGGGAACAGGGCGGTACAATGAGCAGTTCTTC. It codes for CASSLGTGRYNEQFF.

This clone was counted ten times or more. The genes are TRBV7-9 and TRBJ2-1; TRBD2 aligns across 12 bases. The CDR3 extends over 15 amino acids. Per germline, CDR1 SEHNR and CDR2 FQNEAQ (reference sequence). The ends lost 5 bases at V and 3 bases at J; junction bases unmatched: 2. CDR3 sequence: CASSPLAGGYNEQFF. In DNA, the CDR3 is TGTGCCAGCAGCCCACTAGCGGGGGGCTACAATGAGCAGTTCTTC.

V is TRBV19 and J is TRBJ1-2, with 8 bases identical to TRBD1. The CDR3 contains 15 residues. Germline values: CDR1 LNHDA, CDR2 SQIVND (reference sequence). With 6 bases clipped from V and 6 bases from J, the junction kept 12 bases outside the gene matches. CDR3 nucleotide sequence: TGTGCCAGTAGAGCCCCTGGGACAGGCGGGAATGGCTACACCTTC. Amino acid sequence: CASRAPGTGGNGYTF.

This clone turned up a few times. This chain joins TRBV2 and TRBJ1-1; D is ambiguous. There are 14 residues in the CDR3. Trimming removed 3 bases from V and 2 bases from J, with 10 bases in between. Germline-derived CDR1 and CDR2 are SNHLY and FYNNEI. CDR3 sequence (DNA): TGTGCCAGCAGTGAGGCAACAGCCAACACTGAAGCTTTCTTT. This translates into CASSEATANTEAFF.

This clone was seen a handful of times. The chain uses TRBV6-6 and TRBJ2-2; 8 positions agree with TRBD1. The V segment lost 6 bases and the J segment 3 bases; nucleotides outside the gene matches: 3. Germline CDR1 reads MNHNY; CDR2 reads SVGAGI (reference sequence). The CDR3 is made up of 14 amino acids. The CDR3 sequence: CASSLTGDTGELFF. CDR3 DNA: TGTGCCAGCAGCCTGACAGGGGACACCGGGGAGCTGTTTTTT.

This clone was counted a few times. The chain couples TRBV5-1 to TRBJ2-5, with D possibly being TRBD1 (6 bases). V was cut by 0 bases and J by 5 bases, with 14 bases left in between. The CDR3 consists of 15 residues. Germline assignment: CDR1 SGHRS and CDR2 YFSETQ. CDR3 residues: CASSLASGARETQYF. The CDR3 DNA reads TGCGCCAGCAGCTTGGCTTCAGGGGCTCGGGAGACCCAGTACTTC.

The genes are TRBV10-3 and TRBJ1-2; possibly TRBD1 for D (6 bases). The CDR3 sequence is 13 residues long. Trimming removed 8 bases from V and 3 bases from J, with 13 bases in between. The germline V gene has CDR1 ENHRY and CDR2 SYGVKD. In DNA form, the CDR3 reads TGTGCCATCCGACGGGAGGGGGACTATGGCTACACCTTC. Its translation: CAIRREGDYGYTF.

The chain has TRBV5-1 and TRBJ2-3; possible D gene TRBD1, 6 bases. Germline CDR1 SGHRS, CDR2 YFSETQ. This CDR3 has 15 amino acids. Trimming shortened V by 4 bases and J by 0 bases, and 12 bases separated the two germline ends. The CDR3 coding sequence is TGCGCCAGCAGCCCTCAGGACAGCAGCACAGATACGCAGTATTTT. It translates to CASSPQDSSTDTQYF.

V usage is TRBV4-2 and J usage is TRBJ1-2; 7 bases agree with TRBD1. CDR1 and CDR2 (germline): LGHNA, YNFKEQ. The V segment lost 0 bases and the J segment 0 bases; nucleotides outside the gene matches: 10. The CDR3 consists of 18 residues. CDR3 region: CASSQDEGQRAANYGYTF. Written as DNA, the CDR3 is TGTGCCAGCAGCCAAGATGAGGGACAGAGGGCCGCTAACTATGGCTACACCTTC.

This clone was counted once. The chain links TRBV18 to TRBJ2-5; 7 bases are shared with TRBD1. The J call may not be correct, given that the DNA end is closer to TRBJ2-7. Germline CDR1 reads KGHSH; CDR2 reads LQKENI. The CDR3 totals 14 residues. The CDR3 bases are TGTGCCAGCTCCGACCGACAGGGATCCTACGAGCAGTACTTC. Protein product: CASSDRQGSYEQYF.

This clone was recorded a few times. The chain recombines TRBV11-2 with TRBJ2-3; 13 nucleotides agree with TRBD2. The CDR3 totals 16 residues. The germline V gene has CDR1 SGHAT and CDR2 FQNNGV. Trimming took 4 bases from V and 2 from J; bases not matched to a gene: 3. The CDR3 sequence is CASSSLAGGPTDTQYF. CDR3 coding DNA: TGTGCCAGCAGCTCACTAGCGGGGGGGCCCACAGATACGCAGTATTTT.

The chain couples TRBV10-2 to TRBJ1-5; D may be TRBD1 (6 bases). V lost 3 bases to trimming and J lost 7 bases, with 13 bases between them. The CDR3 runs to 14 residues. The germline V gene has CDR1 WSHSY and CDR2 SAAADI. The CDR3 DNA sequence: TGCGCCAGCAGTGACCAGGGGTTAGGACAGCCCCAGCATTTT. Its protein is CASSDQGLGQPQHF.

The J gene is TRBJ2-3, the V gene TRBV9, with 11 bases aligning to TRBD2. Trimming at V came to 6 bases and at J to 7 bases, leaving 10 bases not matched to a gene. CDR3 length: 15 residues. Per the germline V gene, CDR1 is SGDLS and CDR2 is YYNGEE. CDR3 in DNA: TGTGCCAGCAAGGGGAATAGCGGGGGGGCAAATACGCAGTATTTT. It is translated as CASKGNSGGANTQYF.

At least ten counts were recorded for this clone. The genes are TRBV7-9 and TRBJ2-7, with D tentatively TRBD2 (6 bases). The CDR3 consists of 14 residues. The V gene's germline CDR1 is SEHNR and CDR2 FQNEAQ (reference sequence). V was cut by 5 bases and J by 2 bases, with 13 bases left in between. CDR3 nucleotides: TGTGCCAGCAGCCGACGGGACTTCCCCTACGAGCAGTACTTC. Translation gives CASSRRDFPYEQYF.

This clone was counted a few times. The rearrangement uses TRBV4-3 and TRBJ1-2, with D maybe TRBD1 (6 bases). CDR3 length: 15 amino acids. Germline lookup yields CDR1 LGHNA and CDR2 YSLEER. Trimming left V 0 bases short and J 1 base short, with 9 bases between. The DNA for the CDR3 is TGCGCCAGCAGCCAAGATCCAGGGGTTAACTATGGCTACACCTTC. Encoded protein: CASSQDPGVNYGYTF.

The genes are TRBV7-7 and TRBJ2-7; 7 bases line up with TRBD1. CDR3 size: 14 residues. V trimming: 4 bases; J trimming: 2 bases; junction bases outside the gene matches: 5. The germline V gene has CDR1 SSHAT and CDR2 FNYEAQ (reference sequence). For the CDR3, the DNA is TGTGCCAGCAGCTATCGACAGGGCCCCTACGAGCAGTACTTC. Protein product: CASSYRQGPYEQYF.

The rearrangement uses TRBV28 and TRBJ2-7; 8 nucleotides match TRBD1. With V trimmed by 4 bases and J by 0 bases, 14 bases remained unmatched. Per the germline V gene, CDR1 is MDHEN and CDR2 is SYDVKM. The CDR3 totals 18 residues. The CDR3 coding sequence is TGTGCCAGCAGTTCCCCGACAGATCCGGGACAGGACTCCTACGAGCAGTACTTC. Translated: CASSSPTDPGQDSYEQYF.

This clone came up many times. The chain carries TRBV30 and TRBJ2-4; D is perhaps TRBD1 (6 bases). CDR1 and CDR2 from the germline V gene are GTSNPN and SVGIG (reference sequence). This CDR3 has 13 amino acids. With 3 bases removed from V and 6 bases from J, the gap between germline ends came to 12 bases. The CDR3 sequence: CAWRGQGRNIQYF. The CDR3 DNA reads TGTGCCTGGAGAGGGCAGGGGAGAAACATTCAGTACTTC.

Only a few counts were recorded for this clone. The chain has TRBV27 and TRBJ2-7; 8 bases agree with TRBD1. The CDR3 runs 15 residues. The germline V gene has CDR1 MNHEY and CDR2 SMNVEV (reference sequence). The V segment lost 0 bases and the J segment 5 bases; nucleotides outside the gene matches: 6. CDR3: CASSLSDRVGNEQYF. DNA for the CDR3: TGTGCCAGCAGTTTATCGGACAGGGTAGGGAACGAGCAGTACTTC.

There are a few counts of this clone. The chain employs TRBV9 and TRBJ1-5; D gene ambiguous. Trimming left V 0 bases short and J 5 bases short, with 12 bases between. From germline, CDR1 is SGDLS and CDR2 YYNGEE. The CDR3 sequence is 15 residues long. The CDR3 DNA reads as TGTGCCAGCAGCGTAGGTCCGGGTCTGGATCAGCCCCAGCATTTT. It translates to CASSVGPGLDQPQHF. Drawing the rest from reference TRBV9 and TRBJ1-5, the complete variable domain is DSGVTQTPKHLITATGQRVTLRCSPRSGDLSVYWYQQSLDQGLQFLIQYYNGEERAKGNILERFSAQQFPDLHSELNLSSLELGDSALYFCASSVGPGLDQPQHFGDGTRLSIL.

This clone was seen more than once but under ten times. The J gene is TRBJ2-3, the V gene TRBV2; no clear D gene. Germline lookup yields CDR1 SNHLY and CDR2 FYNNEI. The CDR3 runs to 12 residues. V was clipped by 2 bases and J by 6 bases, with 6 bases between them. The DNA for the CDR3 is TGTGCCAGCAGTGAATTAATGGATACGCAGTATTTT. Translation gives CASSELMDTQYF. Based on the CDR3 plus reference TRBV2 and TRBJ2-3, the full variable domain is EPEVTQTPSHQVTQMGQEVILRCVPISNHLYFYWYRQILGQKVEFLVSFYNNEISEKSEIFDDQFSVERPDGSNFTLKIRSTKLEDSAMYFCASSELMDTQYFGPGTRLTVL.

The rearrangement uses TRBV9 and TRBJ2-1; 7 bases are a match to TRBD1. The CDR3 is 13 residues long. V shed 2 bases, J shed 8 bases, and the junction held 4 bases outside the gene matches. In germline, CDR1 is SGDLS, CDR2 YYNGEE. CDR3: CASSVRQGHEQFF. The CDR3 coding sequence is TGTGCCAGCAGCGTTCGACAGGGTCATGAGCAGTTCTTC.

Ten or more counts support this clone. Other DNA sequences in this specimen translate into the identical CDR3. The chain links TRBV7-2 to TRBJ2-7; D is perhaps TRBD1 (6 bases). CDR3 length: 14 amino acids. The germline gives CDR1 SGHTA, CDR2 FQGNSA. The ends were cut back, 5 bases at V and 0 bases at J, with 11 bases in the middle. The CDR3 DNA reads TGTGCCAGCAGCCCACAACAGGGCTCCTACGAGCAGTACTTC. It translates to CASSPQQGSYEQYF.